These 18 T cell receptor beta chains were all obtained from the same sample, sequenced in a study of blood T cell repertoires in COVID-19 (dated by TCRdb to the early 2020s). Libraries were built with the immunoSEQ multiplex PCR assay. In TCRdb, the immuneACCESS table is reduced to in-frame sequences with V and J assigned. These tables do not hold every clone; where another copy was compared, an unresolved V gene accounts for under half, and the others remain unexplained. This sample comprises roughly 170,000 clones, 70% to 90% of them detected only once. About a fifth of the sample comes from the top ten. What was sequenced was peripheral blood. These receptors all come from a man between 65 and 80 years old with active or convalescent COVID-19.

The gene calls are TRBV12-3 or TRBV12-4 and TRBJ1-1; D call uncertain. This CDR3 contains 13 residues. V was clipped by 5 bases and J by 4 bases, with 11 bases between them. CDR3 nucleotide sequence: TGTGCCAGCAGTCAAAAGCTAGGCACTGAAGCTTTCTTT. Translation: CASSQKLGTEAFF.

Concerning this clone: One end of the junction is discordant with germline, which a read error may explain. The genes are TRBV18 and TRBJ1-1; D gene unclear. The CDR3 length is 13 residues. Germline V gives CDR1 KGHSH, CDR2 LQKENI. Here the CDR3 DNA reads TGTGCCAGCTCCCGAGAGGCGAACACTGGAGCTTTCTTT. Translating it yields CASSREANTGAFF.

The chain links TRBV28 to TRBJ1-2, with 9 bases fitting TRBD1. Losses at the gene ends were 6 bases for V and 9 bases for J; bases not matched to a gene: 8. Germline values: CDR1 MDHEN, CDR2 SYDVKM. The CDR3 length is 13 residues. CDR3 in DNA: TGTGCCAGCAGGGCCCCGGGACAGGGTCGCTACACCTTC. Translating it yields CASRAPGQGRYTF.

This sequence joins TRBV19 and TRBJ1-5; D possibly corresponds to TRBD1 (6 bases). V was pared by 7 bases and J by 3 bases, with 19 bases between. This CDR3 region has 16 residues. Germline V gene data show CDR1 as LNHDA and CDR2 as SQIVND (reference sequence). CDR3 in DNA: TGTGCCAGTACCCTCAAGGGGGGGTCCTCCAATCAGCCCCAGCATTTT. It translates to CASTLKGGSSNQPQHF.

J is TRBJ2-3 and V is TRBV2; D possibly corresponds to TRBD2 (5 bases). The CDR3 length is 14 residues. The germline V and J ends were trimmed by 6 bases and 5 bases, with 15 bases remaining between them. Germline CDR1 and CDR2: SNHLY and FYNNEI. The CDR3 DNA reads as TGTGCCAGCAGGTGGACTGGTGAGAAAGATACGCAGTATTTT. This gives the protein CASRWTGEKDTQYF.

The chain joins TRBV30 to TRBJ1-4; TRBD1 aligns across 8 bases. CDR1 is GTSNPN, CDR2 SVGIG, per germline (reference sequence). The CDR3 loop spans 15 amino acids. V shed 5 bases and J 0 bases; nucleotides not matched to a gene: 5. CDR3 sequence (DNA): TGTGCCTGGGGGACAGGATTTTCAACTAATGAAAAACTGTTTTTT. As protein: CAWGTGFSTNEKLFF. The full variable domain, with the rest looked up from reference TRBV30 and TRBJ1-4, is SQTIHQWPATLVQPVGSPLSLECTVEGTSNPNLYWYRQAAGRGLQLLFYSVGIGQISSEVPQNLSASRPQDRQFILSSKKLLLSDSGFYLCAWGTGFSTNEKLFFGSGTQLSVL.

This chain connects TRBV5-4 to TRBJ1-2; D ambiguous. CDR3 length equals 12 residues. Germline values: CDR1 SGHNT, CDR2 YYREEE (reference sequence). The V gene lost 4 bases and the J gene lost 3 bases, with 7 bases spanning the gap. As DNA, the CDR3 is TGTGCCAGCAGCCCCCGGGACTATGGCTACACCTTC. It is translated as CASSPRDYGYTF. The whole variable domain, filled in from reference TRBV5-4 and TRBJ1-2, reads ETGVTQSPTHLIKTRGQQVTLRCSSQSGHNTVSWYQQALGQGPQFIFQYYREEENGRGNFPPRFSGLQFPNYSSELNVNALELDDSALYLCASSPRDYGYTFGSGTRLTVV.

This rearrangement joins TRBV4-1 to TRBJ1-5; 9 bases fit TRBD1. V lost 3 bases and J lost 1; bases outside the gene matches: 7. From germline, CDR1 is MGHRA and CDR2 YSYEKL. The length of the CDR3 is 17 residues. The CDR3 nucleotides read TGCGCCAGCAGCCAGGGTATAGACAGGGGGAGCAATCAGCCCCAGCATTTT. Its protein product is CASSQGIDRGSNQPQHF.

The genes are TRBV7-2 and TRBJ1-6; D might be TRBD1 (6 bases). This CDR3 is built from 15 residues. Trimming left V 5 bases short and J 6 bases short, with 14 bases between. Germline lookup yields CDR1 SGHTA and CDR2 FQGNSA. CDR3 sequence: CASSQDQGSNSPLHF. In DNA, the CDR3 is TGTGCCAGCAGCCAAGATCAGGGGTCTAATTCACCCCTCCACTTT. The entire variable domain, with the rest obtained from reference TRBV7-2 and TRBJ1-6, is as follows: GAGVSQSPSNKVTEKGKDVELRCDPISGHTALYWYRQSLGQGLEFLIYFQGNSAPDKSGLPSDRFSAERTGGSVSTLTIQRTQQEDSAVYLCASSQDQGSNSPLHFGNGTRLTVT.

The rearrangement links TRBV7-9 to TRBJ1-3; D not certain. The germline gives CDR1 SEHNR, CDR2 FQNEAQ (reference sequence). V lost 5 bases and J lost 7, with 15 bases in between. The CDR3 loop spans 14 amino acids. CDR3 bases: TGTGCCAGCAGCCCTAGGCCCCGAAGGAACACCATATATTTT. This translates into CASSPRPRRNTIYF. Using reference TRBV7-9 and TRBJ1-3 for the parts outside the CDR3, the full variable domain is DTGVSQNPRHKITKRGQNVTFRCDPISEHNRLYWYRQTLGQGPEFLTYFQNEAQLEKSRLLSDRFSAERPKGSFSTLEIQRTEQGDSAMYLCASSPRPRRNTIYFGEGSWLTVV.

The rearrangement joins TRBV18 to TRBJ1-5; D may be TRBD1 (6 bases). CDR1 and CDR2 from the germline V gene are KGHSH and LQKENI. The CDR3 sequence is 15 residues long. V was clipped by 3 bases and J by 1 base, with 10 bases between them. CDR3 coding DNA: TGTGCCAGCTCACCGGCAGGGGCAAGCAATCAGCCCCAGCATTTT. Residues: CASSPAGASNQPQHF.

This clone was detected a few times. The chain links TRBV28 to TRBJ1-1; D remains ambiguous. This CDR3 has 14 residues. The germline CDR1 and CDR2 sequences are MDHEN and SYDVKM. Trimming cost V 2 bases and J 1 base, with 8 bases left between them. The CDR3 DNA follows: TGTGCCAGCAGTTTAGCGAGTTGGAACACTGAAGCTTTCTTT. It specifies CASSLASWNTEAFF.

The chain joins TRBV2 to TRBJ2-2; 10 bases are a match to TRBD1. The V gene's germline CDR1 is SNHLY and CDR2 FYNNEI. Germline trimming cut 6 bases from V and 7 bases from J; bases unmatched to any gene: 5. The CDR3 is 14 residues long. CDR3 coding DNA: TGTGCCAGCAGGACAGGGGGCTACAACGGGGAGCTGTTTTTT. Translating it yields CASRTGGYNGELFF. The full variable domain, completed using reference TRBV2 and TRBJ2-2, is EPEVTQTPSHQVTQMGQEVILRCVPISNHLYFYWYRQILGQKVEFLVSFYNNEISEKSEIFDDQFSVERPDGSNFTLKIRSTKLEDSAMYFCASRTGGYNGELFFGEGSRLTVL.

The chain has TRBV20-1 and TRBJ1-5, with 7 positions matching TRBD1. The CDR3 sequence is 15 residues long. In germline, CDR1 is DFQATT, CDR2 SNEGSKA (reference sequence). The V gene end was trimmed by 3 bases and the J gene end by 4 bases; junction bases not matched to a gene: 9. CDR3 protein: CSASSPDRRNQPQHF. Here the CDR3 DNA reads TGCAGTGCTAGTAGCCCGGACAGGAGGAATCAGCCCCAGCATTTT.

This clone was observed a handful of times. V is TRBV9 and J is TRBJ1-2; D uncertain. CDR3 length equals 16 residues. The ends were cut back, 0 bases at V and 7 bases at J, with 19 bases in the middle. CDR1 is SGDLS and CDR2 is YYNGEE in the germline V gene. The CDR3 sequence is CASSVETSIPGSGYTF. For the CDR3, the DNA is TGTGCCAGCAGCGTAGAAACATCTATACCTGGGAGTGGCTACACCTTC.

The chain uses TRBV14 and TRBJ2-4; maybe TRBD2 (6 bases). From germline, CDR1 is SGHDN and CDR2 FVKESK. V was trimmed by 0 bases and J by 7 bases, leaving 10 bases between them. This CDR3 contains 14 residues. The CDR3 DNA sequence: TGTGCCAGCAGCCAAGAGCGGGGATGGAACATTCAGTACTTC. This sequence encodes CASSQERGWNIQYF.

CDR3 bases: TGCGCCAGCAGCCCAATCGGACTAGAGGATGAAAAACTGTTTTTT. This translates into CASSPIGLEDEKLFF. V usage is TRBV4-3 and J usage is TRBJ1-4; D is uncertain. Trimming left V 4 bases short and J 6 bases short, with 15 bases between. The germline CDR1 and CDR2 sequences are LGHNA and YSLEER. The CDR3 extends over 15 amino acids.

This sequence joins TRBV18 and TRBJ1-3; D is possibly TRBD1 (6 bases). Germline V CDR1 and CDR2: KGHSH, LQKENI. The CDR3 is 16 amino acids. V lost 2 bases and J lost 2, with 13 bases in between. CDR3 sequence reads: CASSPVERGPGNTIYF. CDR3 in DNA: TGTGCCAGCTCACCAGTGGAGCGGGGGCCTGGAAACACCATATATTTT.